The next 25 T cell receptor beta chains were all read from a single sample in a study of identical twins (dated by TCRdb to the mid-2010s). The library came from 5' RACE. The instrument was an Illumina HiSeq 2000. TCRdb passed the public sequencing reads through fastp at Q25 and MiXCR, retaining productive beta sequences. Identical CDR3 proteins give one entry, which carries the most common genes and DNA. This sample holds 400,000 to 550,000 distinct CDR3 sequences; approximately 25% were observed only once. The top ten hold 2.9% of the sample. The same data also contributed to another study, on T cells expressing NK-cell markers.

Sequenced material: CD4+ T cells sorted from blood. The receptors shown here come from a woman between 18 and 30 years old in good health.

CDR3 nucleotide sequence: TGTGCCAGCAGCCAAGATCTTCAGCGGGACACAAGACAAGAGACCCAGTACTTC. It specifies CASSQDLQRDTRQETQYF. The genes are TRBV4-2 and TRBJ2-5, with D maybe TRBD2 (7 bases). The V end was cut by 0 bases, the J end by 2 bases, with 19 bases between. CDR1 LGHNA and CDR2 YNFKEQ come from the germline V gene. The CDR3 consists of 18 residues.

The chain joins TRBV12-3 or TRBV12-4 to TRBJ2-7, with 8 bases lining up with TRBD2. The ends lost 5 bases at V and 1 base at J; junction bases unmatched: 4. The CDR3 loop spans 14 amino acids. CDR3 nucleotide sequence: TGTGCCAGCAGTGTGACTAGCGAATCCTACGAGCAGTACTTC. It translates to CASSVTSESYEQYF.

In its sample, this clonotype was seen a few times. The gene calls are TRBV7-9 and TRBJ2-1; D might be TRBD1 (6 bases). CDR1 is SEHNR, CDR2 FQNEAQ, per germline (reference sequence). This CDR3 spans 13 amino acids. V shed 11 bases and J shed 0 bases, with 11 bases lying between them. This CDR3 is CAGGRSSYNEQFF. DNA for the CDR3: TGTGCCGGGGGCAGAAGCTCCTACAATGAGCAGTTCTTC.

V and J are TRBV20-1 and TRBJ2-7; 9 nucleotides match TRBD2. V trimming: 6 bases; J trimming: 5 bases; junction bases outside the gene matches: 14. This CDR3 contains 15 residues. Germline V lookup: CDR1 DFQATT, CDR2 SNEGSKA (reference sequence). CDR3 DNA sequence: TGCAGTGCCGAGGGGCTTAAGCGGGAGGTCGACGAGCAGTACTTC. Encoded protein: CSAEGLKREVDEQYF.

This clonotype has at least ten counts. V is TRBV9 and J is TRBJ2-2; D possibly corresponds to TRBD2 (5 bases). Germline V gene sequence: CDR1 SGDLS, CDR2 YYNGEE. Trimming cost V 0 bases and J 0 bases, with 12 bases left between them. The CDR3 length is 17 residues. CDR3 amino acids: CASSVEVLAANTGELFF. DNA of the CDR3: TGTGCCAGCAGCGTAGAGGTCCTAGCAGCGAACACCGGGGAGCTGTTTTTT.

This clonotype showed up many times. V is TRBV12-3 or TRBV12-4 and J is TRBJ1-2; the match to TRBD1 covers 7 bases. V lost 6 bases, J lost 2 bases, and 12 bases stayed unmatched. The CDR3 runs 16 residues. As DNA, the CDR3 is TGTGCCAGCAGCCCCTACCAGACAGGGATGAACTATGGCTACACCTTC. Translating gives CASSPYQTGMNYGYTF.

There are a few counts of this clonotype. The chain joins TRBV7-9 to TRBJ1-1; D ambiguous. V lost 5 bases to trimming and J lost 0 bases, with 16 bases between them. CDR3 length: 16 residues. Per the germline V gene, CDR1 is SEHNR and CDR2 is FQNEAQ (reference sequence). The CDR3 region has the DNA TGTGCCAGCAGCCAAGGCCGCAGGTACATGAACACTGAAGCTTTCTTT. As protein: CASSQGRRYMNTEAFF. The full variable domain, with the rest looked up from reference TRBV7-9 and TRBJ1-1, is DTGVSQNPRHKITKRGQNVTFRCDPISEHNRLYWYRQTLGQGPEFLTYFQNEAQLEKSRLLSDRFSAERPKGSFSTLEIQRTEQGDSAMYLCASSQGRRYMNTEAFFGQGTRLTVV.

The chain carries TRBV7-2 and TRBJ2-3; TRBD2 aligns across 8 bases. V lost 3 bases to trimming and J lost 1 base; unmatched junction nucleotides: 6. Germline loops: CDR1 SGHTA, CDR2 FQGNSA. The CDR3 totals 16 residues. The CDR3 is CASSFRLAGRTDTQYF. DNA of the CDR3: TGTGCCAGCAGCTTTCGGCTAGCGGGTCGCACAGATACGCAGTATTTT.

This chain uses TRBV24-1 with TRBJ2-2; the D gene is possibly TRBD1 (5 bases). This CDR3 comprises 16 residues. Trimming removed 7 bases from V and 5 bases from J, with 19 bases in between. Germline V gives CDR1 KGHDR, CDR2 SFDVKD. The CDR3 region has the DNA TGTGCCACCAGCAGCGCTCTCGGACATCTTACCGGGGAGCTGTTTTTT. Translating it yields CATSSALGHLTGELFF.

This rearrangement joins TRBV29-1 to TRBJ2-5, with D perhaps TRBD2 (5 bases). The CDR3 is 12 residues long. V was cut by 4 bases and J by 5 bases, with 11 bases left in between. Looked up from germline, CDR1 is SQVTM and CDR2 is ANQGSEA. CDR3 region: CSVVLTGETQYF. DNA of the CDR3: TGCAGCGTTGTGCTCACGGGGGAGACCCAGTACTTC.

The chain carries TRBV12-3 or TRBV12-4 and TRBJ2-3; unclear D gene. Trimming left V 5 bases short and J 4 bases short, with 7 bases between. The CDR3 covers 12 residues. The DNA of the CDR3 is TGTGCCAGCAGTGGGTACTCAGATACGCAGTATTTT. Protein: CASSGYSDTQYF.

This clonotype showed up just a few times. The CDR3 region has the DNA TGCGCCAGCAGCGGGGGGACTAGCGGGGCCACGAGGCAGTTCTTC. Its protein product is CASSGGTSGATRQFF. The chain is built from TRBV5-1 and TRBJ2-1, with 13 bases matching TRBD2. J was trimmed by 12 bases and V by 4 bases; bases with no gene match: 10. The CDR3 spans 15 residues. Germline CDR1 SGHRS, CDR2 YFSETQ.

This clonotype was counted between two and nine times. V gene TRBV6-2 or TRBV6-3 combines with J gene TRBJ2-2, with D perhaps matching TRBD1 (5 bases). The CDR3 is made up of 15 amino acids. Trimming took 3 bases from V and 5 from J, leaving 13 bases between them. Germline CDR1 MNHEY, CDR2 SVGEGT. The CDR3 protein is CASSYRQGSTGELFF. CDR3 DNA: TGTGCCAGCAGTTATCGGCAGGGCTCGACCGGGGAGCTGTTTTTT.

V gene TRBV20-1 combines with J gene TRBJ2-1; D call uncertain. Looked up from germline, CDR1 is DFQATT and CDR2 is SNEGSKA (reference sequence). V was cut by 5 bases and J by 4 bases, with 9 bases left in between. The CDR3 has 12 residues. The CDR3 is CSALGGYNEQFF. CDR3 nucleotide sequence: TGCAGTGCTCTTGGCGGATACAATGAGCAGTTCTTC.

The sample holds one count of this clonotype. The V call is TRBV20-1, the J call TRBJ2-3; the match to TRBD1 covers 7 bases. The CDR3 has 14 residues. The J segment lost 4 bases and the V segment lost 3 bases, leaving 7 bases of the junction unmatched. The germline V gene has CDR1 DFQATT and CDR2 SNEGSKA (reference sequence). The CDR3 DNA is TGCAGTGCTAGGCCACACAGGGGACCAGATACGCAGTATTTT. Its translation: CSARPHRGPDTQYF.

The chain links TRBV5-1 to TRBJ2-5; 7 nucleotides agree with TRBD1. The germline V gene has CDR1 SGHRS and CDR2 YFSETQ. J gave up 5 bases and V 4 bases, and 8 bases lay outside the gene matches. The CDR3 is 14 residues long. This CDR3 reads CASSLDRVGETQYF. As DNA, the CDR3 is TGCGCCAGCAGCCTTGACAGGGTAGGGGAGACCCAGTACTTC.

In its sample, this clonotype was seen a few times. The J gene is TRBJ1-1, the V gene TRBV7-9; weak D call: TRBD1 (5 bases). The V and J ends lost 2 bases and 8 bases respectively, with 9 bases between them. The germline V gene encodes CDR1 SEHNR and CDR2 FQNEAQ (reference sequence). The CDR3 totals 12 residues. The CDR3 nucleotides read TGTGCCAGCAGCTTACGGGACCTAGAAGCTTTCTTT. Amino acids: CASSLRDLEAFF.

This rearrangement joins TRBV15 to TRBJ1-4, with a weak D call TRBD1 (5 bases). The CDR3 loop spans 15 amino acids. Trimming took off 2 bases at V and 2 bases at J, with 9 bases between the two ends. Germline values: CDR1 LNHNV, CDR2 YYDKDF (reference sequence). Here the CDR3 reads CATSRSGLTNEKLFF. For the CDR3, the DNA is TGTGCCACCAGCAGATCGGGGCTGACTAATGAAAAACTGTTTTTT. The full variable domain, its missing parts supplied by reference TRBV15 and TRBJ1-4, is DAMVIQNPRYQVTQFGKPVTLSCSQTLNHNVMYWYQQKSSQAPKLLFHYYDKDFNNEADTPDNFQSRRPNTSFCFLDIRSPGLGDTAMYLCATSRSGLTNEKLFFGSGTQLSVL.

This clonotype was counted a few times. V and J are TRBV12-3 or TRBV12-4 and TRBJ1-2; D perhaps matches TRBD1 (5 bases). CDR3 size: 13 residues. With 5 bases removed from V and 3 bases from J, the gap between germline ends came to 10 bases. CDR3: CASSPGPHYGYTF. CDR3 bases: TGTGCCAGCAGTCCGGGACCCCACTATGGCTACACCTTC.

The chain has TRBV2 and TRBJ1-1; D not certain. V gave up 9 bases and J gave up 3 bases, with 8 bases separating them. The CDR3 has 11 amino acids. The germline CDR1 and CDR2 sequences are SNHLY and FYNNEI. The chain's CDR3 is CASARYTEAFF. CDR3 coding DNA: TGTGCCAGTGCAAGGTACACTGAAGCTTTCTTT.

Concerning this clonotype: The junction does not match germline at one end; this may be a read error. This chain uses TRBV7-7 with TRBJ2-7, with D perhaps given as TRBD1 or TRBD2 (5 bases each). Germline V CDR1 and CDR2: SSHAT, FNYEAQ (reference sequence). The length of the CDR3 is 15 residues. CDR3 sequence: CASSSGASLLYEQYF. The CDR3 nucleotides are TGTGCTAGCAGCTCCGGGGCCAGCCTACTCTACGAGCAGTACTTC.

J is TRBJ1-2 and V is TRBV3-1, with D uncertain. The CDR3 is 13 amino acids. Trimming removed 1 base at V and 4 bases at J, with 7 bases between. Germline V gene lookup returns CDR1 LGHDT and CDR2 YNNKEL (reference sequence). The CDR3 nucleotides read TGTGCCAGCAGCCAAGCGACGGTCTATGGCTACACCTTC. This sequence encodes CASSQATVYGYTF.

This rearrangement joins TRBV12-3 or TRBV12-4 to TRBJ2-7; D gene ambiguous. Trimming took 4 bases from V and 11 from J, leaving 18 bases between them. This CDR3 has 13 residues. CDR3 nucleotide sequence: TGTGCCAGCAGTTCAACCGGGCCCGCTGAAGAGTACTTC. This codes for CASSSTGPAEEYF.

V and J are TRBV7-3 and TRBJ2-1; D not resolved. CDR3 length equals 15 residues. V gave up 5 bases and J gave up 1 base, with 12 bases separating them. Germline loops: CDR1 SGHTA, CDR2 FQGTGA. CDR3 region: CASSLGPASYNEQFF. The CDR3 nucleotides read TGTGCCAGCAGCCTTGGACCGGCGTCCTACAATGAGCAGTTCTTC.

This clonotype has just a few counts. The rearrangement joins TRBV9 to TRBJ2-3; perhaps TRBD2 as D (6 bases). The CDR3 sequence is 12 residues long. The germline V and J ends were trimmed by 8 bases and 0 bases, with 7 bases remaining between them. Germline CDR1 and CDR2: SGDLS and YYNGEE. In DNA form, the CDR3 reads TGTGCCAGTGGACTAAGCACAGATACGCAGTATTTT. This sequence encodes CASGLSTDTQYF.